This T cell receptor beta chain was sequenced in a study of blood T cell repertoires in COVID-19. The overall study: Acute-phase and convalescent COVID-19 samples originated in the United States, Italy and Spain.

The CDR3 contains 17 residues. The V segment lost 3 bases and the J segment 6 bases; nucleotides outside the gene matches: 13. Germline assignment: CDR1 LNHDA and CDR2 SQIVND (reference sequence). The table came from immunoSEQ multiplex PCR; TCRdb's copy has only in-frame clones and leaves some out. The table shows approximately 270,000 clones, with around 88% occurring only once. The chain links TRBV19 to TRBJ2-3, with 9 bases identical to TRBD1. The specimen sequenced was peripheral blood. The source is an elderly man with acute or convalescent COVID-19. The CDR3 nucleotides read TGTGCCAGTAGTATTTGGGGACAGGGAGGTCGGATGGATACGCAGTATTTT. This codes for CASSIWGQGGRMDTQYF.